The present T cell receptor (beta chain) was sequenced within a study of blood T cells in healthy people across ages. The study, taken as a whole, reports: Unsorted PBMCs prevented conclusive naive versus antigen-experienced comparison. Relative to aged donors, long-lived donors carried more naive CD4+ cells and displayed higher diversity.

A second about 6 to 12 cycle PCR used barcoded and J-beta primers. Every cDNA molecule bore a tag from a template-switch adaptor containing 12 random nucleotides. TCRdb processed the 5' RACE reads anew with MiXCR; each CDR3 protein has one entry. Among 1.5 million or so distinct CDR3 sequences listed, approximately 39% were seen once. As to this clonotype: Its antigen is not identified.

All donors came from Russia, were Caucasian and healthy, and spanned ages about 6 to 100. The CDR3 has 15 amino acids. With 1 base clipped from V and 13 bases from J, the junction kept 12 bases outside the gene matches. Germline lookup yields CDR1 SEHNR and CDR2 FQNEAQ (reference sequence). The TCR sequence derives from a woman in her late teens or twenties in good health. J is TRBJ2-1 and V is TRBV7-9; 8 bases are a match to TRBD2. Sequencing used blood. The CDR3 coding sequence is TGTGCCAGCAGCTTAGGGGGACTAGACGTAGCATCCCAGTTCTTC. Its translation: CASSLGGLDVASQFF.